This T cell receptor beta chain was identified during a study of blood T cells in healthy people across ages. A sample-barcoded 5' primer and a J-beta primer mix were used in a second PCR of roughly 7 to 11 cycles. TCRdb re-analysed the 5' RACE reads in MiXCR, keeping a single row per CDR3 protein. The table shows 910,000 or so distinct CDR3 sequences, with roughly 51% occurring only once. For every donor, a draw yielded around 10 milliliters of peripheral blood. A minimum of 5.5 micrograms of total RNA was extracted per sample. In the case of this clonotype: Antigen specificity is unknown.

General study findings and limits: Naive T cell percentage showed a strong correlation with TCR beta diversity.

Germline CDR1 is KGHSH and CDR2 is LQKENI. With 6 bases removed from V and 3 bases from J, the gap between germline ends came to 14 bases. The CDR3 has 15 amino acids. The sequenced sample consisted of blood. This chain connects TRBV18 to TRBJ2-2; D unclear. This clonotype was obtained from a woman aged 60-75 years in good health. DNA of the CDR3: TGTGCCAGCTCGCCTTCGCGAGGCCACACCGGGGAGCTGTTTTTT. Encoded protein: CASSPSRGHTGELFF.